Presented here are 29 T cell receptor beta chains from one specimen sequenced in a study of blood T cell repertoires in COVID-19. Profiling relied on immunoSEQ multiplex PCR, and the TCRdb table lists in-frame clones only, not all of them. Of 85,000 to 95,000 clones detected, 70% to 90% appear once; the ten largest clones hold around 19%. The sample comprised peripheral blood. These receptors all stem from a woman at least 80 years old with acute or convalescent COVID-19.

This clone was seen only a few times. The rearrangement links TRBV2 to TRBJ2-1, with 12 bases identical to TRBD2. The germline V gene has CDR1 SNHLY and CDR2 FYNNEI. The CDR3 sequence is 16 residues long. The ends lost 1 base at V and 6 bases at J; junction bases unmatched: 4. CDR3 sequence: CASSEGSSGGANEQFF. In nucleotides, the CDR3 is TGTGCCAGCAGTGAAGGATCTAGCGGGGGGGCCAATGAGCAGTTCTTC.

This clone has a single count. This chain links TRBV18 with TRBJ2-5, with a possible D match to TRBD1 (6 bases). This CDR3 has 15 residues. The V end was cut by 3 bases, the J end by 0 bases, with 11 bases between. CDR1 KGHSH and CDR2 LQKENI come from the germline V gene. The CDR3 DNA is TGTGCCAGCTCACCCCAGACAGGAAACCAAGAGACCCAGTACTTC. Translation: CASSPQTGNQETQYF.

CDR3 bases: TGTGCCAGCAGCCCTCTGAGAGGATCTGGAAACACCATATATTTT. It is translated as CASSPLRGSGNTIYF. The gene calls are TRBV11-2 and TRBJ1-3; D not resolved. Germline V gene lookup returns CDR1 SGHAT and CDR2 FQNNGV. The length of the CDR3 is 15 residues. V was cut by 5 bases and J by 1 base, with 12 bases left in between. The full variable domain, in which reference TRBV11-2 and TRBJ1-3 provide the parts outside the CDR3, is EAGVAQSPRYKIIEKRQSVAFWCNPISGHATLYWYQQILGQGPKLLIQFQNNGVVDDSQLPKDRFSAERLKGVDSTLKIQPAKLEDSAVYLCASSPLRGSGNTIYFGEGSWLTVV.

CDR3 amino acids: CAISGQGPGNTIYF. The CDR3 DNA sequence: TGTGCCATCAGTGGACAGGGTCCTGGAAACACCATATATTTT. V gene TRBV10-3 combines with J gene TRBJ1-3; TRBD1 aligns across 7 bases. Germline CDR1 ENHRY, CDR2 SYGVKD. J lost 2 bases, V lost 4 bases, and 2 bases had no gene match. There are 14 residues in the CDR3.

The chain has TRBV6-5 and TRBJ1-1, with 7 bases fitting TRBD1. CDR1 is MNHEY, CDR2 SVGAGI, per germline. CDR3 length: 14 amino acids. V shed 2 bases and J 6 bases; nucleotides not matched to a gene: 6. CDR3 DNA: TGTGCCAGCAGTTACGACAGGGCAACTCCTGAAGCTTTCTTT. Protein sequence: CASSYDRATPEAFF.

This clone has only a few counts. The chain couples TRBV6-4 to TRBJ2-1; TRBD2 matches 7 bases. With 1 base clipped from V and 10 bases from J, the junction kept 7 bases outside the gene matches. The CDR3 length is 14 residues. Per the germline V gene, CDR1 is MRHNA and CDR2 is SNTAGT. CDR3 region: CASSDLGPGGEQFF. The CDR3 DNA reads TGTGCCAGCAGTGACTTGGGGCCGGGGGGAGAGCAGTTCTTC.

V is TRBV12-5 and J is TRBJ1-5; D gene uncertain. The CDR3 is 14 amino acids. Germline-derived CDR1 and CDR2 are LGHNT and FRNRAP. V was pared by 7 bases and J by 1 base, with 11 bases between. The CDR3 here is CASVGRGSNQPQHF. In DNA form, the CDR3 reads TGTGCTAGTGTCGGACGGGGAAGCAATCAGCCCCAGCATTTT. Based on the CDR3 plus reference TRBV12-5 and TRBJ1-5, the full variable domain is DARVTQTPRHKVTEMGQEVTMRCQPILGHNTVFWYRQTMMQGLELLAYFRNRAPLDDSGMPKDRFSAEMPDATLATLKIQPSEPRDSAVYFCASVGRGSNQPQHFGDGTRLSIL.

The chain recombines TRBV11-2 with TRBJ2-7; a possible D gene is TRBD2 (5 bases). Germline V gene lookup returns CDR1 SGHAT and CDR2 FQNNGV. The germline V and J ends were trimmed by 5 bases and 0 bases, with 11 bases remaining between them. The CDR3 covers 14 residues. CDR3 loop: CASSIGEFSYEQYF. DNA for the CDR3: TGTGCCAGCAGCATTGGGGAGTTCTCCTACGAGCAGTACTTC.

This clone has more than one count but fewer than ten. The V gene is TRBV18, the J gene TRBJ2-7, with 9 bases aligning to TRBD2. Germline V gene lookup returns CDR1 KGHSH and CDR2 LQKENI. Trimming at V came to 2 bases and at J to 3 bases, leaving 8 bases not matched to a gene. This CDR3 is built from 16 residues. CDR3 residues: CASSPFSGGFIYEQYF. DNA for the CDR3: TGTGCCAGCTCACCATTTAGCGGGGGATTTATCTACGAGCAGTACTTC.

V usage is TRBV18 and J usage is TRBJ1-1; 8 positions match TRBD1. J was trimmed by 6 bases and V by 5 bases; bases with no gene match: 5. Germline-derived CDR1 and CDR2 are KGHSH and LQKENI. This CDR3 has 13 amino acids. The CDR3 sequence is CASSSDREAEAFF. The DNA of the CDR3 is TGTGCCAGCTCATCGGACAGGGAAGCTGAAGCTTTCTTT.

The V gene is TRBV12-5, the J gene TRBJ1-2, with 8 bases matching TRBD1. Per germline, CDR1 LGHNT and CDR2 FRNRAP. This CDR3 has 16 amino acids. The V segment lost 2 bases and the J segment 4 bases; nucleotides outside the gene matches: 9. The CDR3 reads CASGLKPGGAFYGYTF. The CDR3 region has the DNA TGTGCTAGTGGTTTGAAACCAGGGGGCGCCTTCTATGGCTACACCTTC.

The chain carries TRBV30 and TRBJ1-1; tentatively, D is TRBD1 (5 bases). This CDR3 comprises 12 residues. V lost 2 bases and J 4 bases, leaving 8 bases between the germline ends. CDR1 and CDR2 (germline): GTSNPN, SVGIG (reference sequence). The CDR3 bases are TGTGCCTGGAGTCGGGGGGGCACTGAAGCTTTCTTT. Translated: CAWSRGGTEAFF.

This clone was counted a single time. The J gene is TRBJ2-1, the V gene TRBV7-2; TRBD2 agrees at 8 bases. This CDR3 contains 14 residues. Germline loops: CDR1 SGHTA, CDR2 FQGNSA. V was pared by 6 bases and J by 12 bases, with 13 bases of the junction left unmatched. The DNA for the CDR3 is TGTGCCAGCAGACTGACTAGCGCCGGTATCGGGCAGTTCTTC. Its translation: CASRLTSAGIGQFF.

The CDR3 coding sequence is TGTGCCAGCAGTGATCAAAGGGGGCGCACTGAAGCTTTCTTT. Its translation: CASSDQRGRTEAFF. This chain uses TRBV2 with TRBJ1-1; 7 positions match TRBD1. Germline CDR1 and CDR2: SNHLY and FYNNEI. CDR3 length: 14 residues. Trimming cost V 3 bases and J 4 bases; bases outside gene matches: 5.

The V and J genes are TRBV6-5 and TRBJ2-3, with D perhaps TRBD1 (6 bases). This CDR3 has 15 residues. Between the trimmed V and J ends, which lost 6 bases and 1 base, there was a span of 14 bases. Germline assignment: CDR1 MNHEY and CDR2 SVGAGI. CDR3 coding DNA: TGTGCCAGCAGGGGCAAAAGGACAGGCACAGATACGCAGTATTTT. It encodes CASRGKRTGTDTQYF.

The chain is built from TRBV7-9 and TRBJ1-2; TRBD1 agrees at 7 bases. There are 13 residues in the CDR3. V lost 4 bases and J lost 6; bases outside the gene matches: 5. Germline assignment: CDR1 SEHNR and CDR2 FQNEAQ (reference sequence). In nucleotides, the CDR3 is TGTGCCAGCAGCTCCCAAGGGGGCAATGGCTACACCTTC. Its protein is CASSSQGGNGYTF.

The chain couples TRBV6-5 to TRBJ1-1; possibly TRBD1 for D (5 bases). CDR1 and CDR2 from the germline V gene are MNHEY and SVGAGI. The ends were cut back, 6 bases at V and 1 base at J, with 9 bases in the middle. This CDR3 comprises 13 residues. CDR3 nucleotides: TGTGCCAGCAGACCCACAGGGAACACTGAAGCTTTCTTT. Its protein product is CASRPTGNTEAFF.

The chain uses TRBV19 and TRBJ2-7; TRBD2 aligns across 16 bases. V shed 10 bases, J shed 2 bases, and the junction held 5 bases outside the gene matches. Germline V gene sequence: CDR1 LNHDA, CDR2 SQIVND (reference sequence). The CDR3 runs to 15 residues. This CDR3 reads CATSGTSGGAYEQYF. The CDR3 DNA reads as TGTGCCACCTCCGGGACTAGCGGGGGGGCCTACGAGCAGTACTTC.

This CDR3 is CASSLLAGVQFF. For the CDR3, the DNA is TGTGCCAGCAGTTTACTAGCGGGGGTGCAGTTCTTC. The genes are TRBV12-3 or TRBV12-4 and TRBJ2-1; 10 bases align to TRBD2. V lost 2 bases, J lost 12 bases, and 1 base stayed unmatched. There are 12 residues in the CDR3.

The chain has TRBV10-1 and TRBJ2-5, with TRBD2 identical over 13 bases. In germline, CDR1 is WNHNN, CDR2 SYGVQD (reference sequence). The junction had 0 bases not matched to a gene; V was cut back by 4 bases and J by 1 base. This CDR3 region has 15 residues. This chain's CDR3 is CASSGTSGGQETQYF. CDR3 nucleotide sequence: TGCGCCAGCAGTGGGACTAGCGGGGGCCAAGAGACCCAGTACTTC.

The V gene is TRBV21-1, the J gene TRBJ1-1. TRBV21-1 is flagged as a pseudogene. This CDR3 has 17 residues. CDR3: CASSTGLQRIMNTEAFF. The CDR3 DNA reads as TGTGCCAGCAGCACGGGACTTCAGAGGATCATGAACACTGAAGCTTTCTTT.

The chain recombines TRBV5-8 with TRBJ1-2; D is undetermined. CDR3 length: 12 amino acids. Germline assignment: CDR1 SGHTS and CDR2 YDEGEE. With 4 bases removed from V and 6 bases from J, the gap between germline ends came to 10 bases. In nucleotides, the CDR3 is TGTGCCAGCAGCCTCAGGATCCATGGCTACACCTTC. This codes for CASSLRIHGYTF.

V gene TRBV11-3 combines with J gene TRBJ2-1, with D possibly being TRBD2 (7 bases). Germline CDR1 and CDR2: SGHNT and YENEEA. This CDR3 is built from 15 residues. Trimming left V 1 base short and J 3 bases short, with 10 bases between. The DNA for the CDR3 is TGTGCCAGCAGCTTAGGGAGGGGGGGCTACAATGAGCAGTTCTTC. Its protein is CASSLGRGGYNEQFF.

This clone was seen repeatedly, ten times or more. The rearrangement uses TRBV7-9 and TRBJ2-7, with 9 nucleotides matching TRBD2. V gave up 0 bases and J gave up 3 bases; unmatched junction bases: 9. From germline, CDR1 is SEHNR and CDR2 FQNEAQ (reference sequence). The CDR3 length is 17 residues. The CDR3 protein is CASSLARRGLASYEQYF. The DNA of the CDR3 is TGTGCCAGCAGCTTAGCCAGACGGGGACTAGCAAGCTACGAGCAGTACTTC.

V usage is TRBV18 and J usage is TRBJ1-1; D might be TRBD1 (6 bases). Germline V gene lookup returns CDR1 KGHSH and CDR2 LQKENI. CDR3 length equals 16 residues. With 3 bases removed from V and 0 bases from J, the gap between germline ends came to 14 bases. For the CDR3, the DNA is TGTGCCAGCTCACCTCGGCAGGGGATGATGAACACTGAAGCTTTCTTT. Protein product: CASSPRQGMMNTEAFF. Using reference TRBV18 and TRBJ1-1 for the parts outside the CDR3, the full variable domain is NAGVMQNPRHLVRRRGQEARLRCSPMKGHSHVYWYRQLPEEGLKFMVYLQKENIIDESGMPKERFSAEFPKEGPSILRIQQVVRGDSAAYFCASSPRQGMMNTEAFFGQGTRLTVV.

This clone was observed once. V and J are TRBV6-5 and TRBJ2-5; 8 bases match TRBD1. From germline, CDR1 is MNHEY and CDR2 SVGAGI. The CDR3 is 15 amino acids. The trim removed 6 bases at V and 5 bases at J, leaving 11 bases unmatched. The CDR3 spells CASRTDRGGLETQYF. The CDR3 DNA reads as TGTGCCAGCAGAACTGACAGGGGAGGTCTGGAGACCCAGTACTTC.

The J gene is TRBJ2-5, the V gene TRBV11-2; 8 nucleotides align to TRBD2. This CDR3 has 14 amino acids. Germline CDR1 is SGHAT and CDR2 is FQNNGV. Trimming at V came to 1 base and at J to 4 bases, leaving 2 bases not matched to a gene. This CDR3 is CASSLVGRGETQYF. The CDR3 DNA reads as TGTGCCAGCAGCTTAGTCGGGAGGGGAGAGACCCAGTACTTC.

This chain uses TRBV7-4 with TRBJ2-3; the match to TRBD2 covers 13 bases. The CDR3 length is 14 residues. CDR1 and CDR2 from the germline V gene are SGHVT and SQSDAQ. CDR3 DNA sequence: TGTGCGATACTAGCGGGGGGGCATGGAGATACGCAGTATTTT. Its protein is CAILAGGHGDTQYF.

The CDR3 DNA sequence: TGCGCCAGCAGCTTGGGAGGAGCAACTAATGAAAAACTGTTTTTT. Its protein product is CASSLGGATNEKLFF. The J gene is TRBJ1-4, the V gene TRBV5-1, with D uncertain. This CDR3 contains 15 residues. The V gene's germline CDR1 is SGHRS and CDR2 YFSETQ. The germline V and J ends were trimmed by 0 bases and 0 bases, with 6 bases remaining between them.